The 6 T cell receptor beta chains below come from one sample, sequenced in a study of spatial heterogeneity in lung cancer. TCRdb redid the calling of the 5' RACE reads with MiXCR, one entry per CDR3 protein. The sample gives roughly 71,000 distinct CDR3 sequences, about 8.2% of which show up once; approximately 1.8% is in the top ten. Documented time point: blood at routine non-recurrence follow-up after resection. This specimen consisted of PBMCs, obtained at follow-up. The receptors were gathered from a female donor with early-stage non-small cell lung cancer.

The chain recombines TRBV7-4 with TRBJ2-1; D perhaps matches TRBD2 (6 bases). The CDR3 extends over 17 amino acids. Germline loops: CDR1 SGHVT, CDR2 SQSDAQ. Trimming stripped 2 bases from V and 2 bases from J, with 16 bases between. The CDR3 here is CASSLMPGVRTYNEQFF. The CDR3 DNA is TGTGCCAGCAGCTTAATGCCGGGAGTAAGAACCTACAATGAGCAGTTCTTC.

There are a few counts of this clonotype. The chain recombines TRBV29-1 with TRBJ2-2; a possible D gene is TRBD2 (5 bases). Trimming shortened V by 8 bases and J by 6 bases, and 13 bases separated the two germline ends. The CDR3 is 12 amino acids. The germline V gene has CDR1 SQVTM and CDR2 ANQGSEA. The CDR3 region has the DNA TGCAGCCCTGGCGGGTGGGCCGGGGAGCTGTTTTTT. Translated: CSPGGWAGELFF.

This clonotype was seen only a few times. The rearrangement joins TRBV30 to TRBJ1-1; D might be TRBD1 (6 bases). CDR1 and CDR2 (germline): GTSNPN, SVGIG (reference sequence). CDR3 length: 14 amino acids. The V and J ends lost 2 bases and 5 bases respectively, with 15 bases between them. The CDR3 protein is CAWSRAGRGTEAFF. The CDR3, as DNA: TGTGCCTGGAGTAGGGCAGGGAGGGGGACTGAAGCTTTCTTT. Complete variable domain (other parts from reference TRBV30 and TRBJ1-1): SQTIHQWPATLVQPVGSPLSLECTVEGTSNPNLYWYRQAAGRGLQLLFYSVGIGQISSEVPQNLSASRPQDRQFILSSKKLLLSDSGFYLCAWSRAGRGTEAFFGQGTRLTVV.

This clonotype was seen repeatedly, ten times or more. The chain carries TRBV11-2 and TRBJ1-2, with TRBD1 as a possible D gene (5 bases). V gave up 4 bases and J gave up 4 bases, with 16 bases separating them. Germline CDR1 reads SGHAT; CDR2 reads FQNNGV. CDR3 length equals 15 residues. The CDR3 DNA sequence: TGTGCCAGCAGCTACACCCAGGGAGTCATCTATGGCTACACCTTC. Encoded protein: CASSYTQGVIYGYTF.

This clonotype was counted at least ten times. CDR3 sequence (DNA): TGTGCCAGCAGCCAGAAGTTTGAAGGGCAGACCCAGTACTTC. It codes for CASSQKFEGQTQYF. The chain combines TRBV3-1 with TRBJ2-5; no reliable D call. This CDR3 spans 14 amino acids. Germline CDR1 reads LGHDT; CDR2 reads YNNKEL (reference sequence). The V end was cut by 3 bases, the J end by 6 bases, with 14 bases between.

The CDR3 is CAIKGTADSYEQYF. The CDR3 bases are TGTGCCATCAAGGGGACAGCCGACTCCTACGAGCAGTACTTC. The chain is built from TRBV10-3 and TRBJ2-7, with 7 bases fitting TRBD1. In germline, CDR1 is ENHRY, CDR2 SYGVKD. Losses at the gene ends were 7 bases for V and 0 bases for J; bases not matched to a gene: 6. The CDR3 runs 14 residues.